This T cell receptor beta chain was captured in a study of blood T cell repertoires in COVID-19. Sequencing used immunoSEQ multiplex PCR; TCRdb keeps in-frame clones, though not all of them. The table shows approximately 92,000 clones, with 65% to 85% occurring only once. The TCR originated in a man aged 70-80 years with active or convalescent COVID-19. The sequenced sample was peripheral blood.

The chain's CDR3 is CASSFRDRAFF. The CDR3 DNA is TGTGCCAGCAGTTTTCGGGACAGAGCTTTCTTT. The chain joins TRBV12-3 or TRBV12-4 to TRBJ1-1, with 7 bases fitting TRBD1. The CDR3 covers 11 residues. J was trimmed by 10 bases and V by 3 bases; bases with no gene match: 2.